This is a list of T cell receptor beta chains from one sample in a study of blood T cells in healthy people across ages. TCRdb redid the calling of the 5' RACE reads with MiXCR, one entry per CDR3 protein. Of hundreds of thousands of distinct CDR3 sequences listed, approximately 40% are singletons. Sequenced material: blood. These receptors came from a man older than 75 in good health. The CDR3 runs from the conserved cysteine through the conserved F or W. Fields, in order: J gene, D gene, clone size, V gene, CDR3 protein, CDR3 DNA. The D gene is left open where the match is weak. Expanded clones get a size class; other rows say once, few or many, or leave the size out.

j_call: TRBJ2-1
d_call: TRBD1
clone_size: few
v_call: TRBV2
cdr3_aa: CASNRQGRGNEQFF
cdr3_nt: TGTGCCAGCAACCGACAGGGTAGGGGTAATGAGCAGTTCTTC

j_call: TRBJ1-1
d_call: -
clone_size: few
v_call: TRBV14
cdr3_aa: CASSANTIVNTEAFF
cdr3_nt: TGTGCCAGCAGCGCCAACACAATAGTGAACACTGAAGCTTTCTTT

j_call: TRBJ2-1
d_call: -
clone_size: -
v_call: TRBV7-2
cdr3_aa: CASASLAEQFF
cdr3_nt: TGTGCCAGCGCGTCCCTGGCAGAGCAGTTCTTC

j_call: TRBJ1-4
d_call: -
clone_size: few
v_call: TRBV7-6
cdr3_aa: CASSLQQGNNEKLFF
cdr3_nt: TGTGCCAGCAGCCTTCAACAGGGAAATAATGAAAAACTGTTTTTT

j_call: TRBJ2-7
d_call: -
clone_size: -
v_call: TRBV7-2
cdr3_aa: CASSNRQGGSYEQYF
cdr3_nt: TGTGCCAGCAGCAACAGACAGGGAGGGTCCTACGAGCAGTACTTC

j_call: TRBJ2-5
d_call: TRBD2
clone_size: -
v_call: TRBV9
cdr3_aa: CASSGSTSAPETQYF
cdr3_nt: TGTGCCAGCAGCGGCTCCACTAGCGCGCCGGAGACCCAGTACTTC

j_call: TRBJ1-5
d_call: -
clone_size: few
v_call: TRBV30
cdr3_aa: CAWSVQQTNQPQHF
cdr3_nt: TGTGCCTGGAGTGTACAACAAACCAATCAGCCCCAGCATTTT

j_call: TRBJ2-1
d_call: TRBD2
clone_size: -
v_call: TRBV29-1
cdr3_aa: CSAELAGVTYNEQFF
cdr3_nt: TGCAGCGCCGAACTAGCGGGGGTTACCTACAATGAGCAGTTCTTC

j_call: TRBJ2-1
d_call: TRBD2
clone_size: -
v_call: TRBV7-2
cdr3_aa: CASSHAGGPSYNEQFF
cdr3_nt: TGTGCCAGCAGCCATGCGGGAGGGCCATCCTACAATGAGCAGTTCTTC

j_call: TRBJ1-2
d_call: TRBD1
clone_size: -
v_call: TRBV7-2
cdr3_aa: CASSLEPGGNYGYTF
cdr3_nt: TGTGCCAGCAGCTTAGAACCAGGGGGTAACTATGGCTACACCTTC

j_call: TRBJ2-3
d_call: -
clone_size: -
v_call: TRBV12-3/TRBV12-4
cdr3_aa: CASSFQGTFSTDAQYF
cdr3_nt: TGTGCCAGCAGTTTTCAGGGCACTTTTAGCACAGATGCGCAGTATTTT

j_call: TRBJ2-5
d_call: -
clone_size: many
v_call: TRBV7-2
cdr3_aa: CASRGDQRETQYF
cdr3_nt: TGTGCCAGCAGGGGGGACCAGAGAGAGACCCAGTACTTC

j_call: TRBJ2-3
d_call: -
clone_size: -
v_call: TRBV20-1
cdr3_aa: CSAPKTRDTQYF
cdr3_nt: TGCAGTGCTCCCAAGACCAGAGATACGCAGTATTTT

j_call: TRBJ2-1
d_call: -
clone_size: -
v_call: TRBV28
cdr3_aa: CASSDRTLLFNNEQFF
cdr3_nt: TGTGCCAGCAGTGACCGGACTCTCTTGTTCAACAATGAGCAGTTCTTC

j_call: TRBJ2-5
d_call: -
clone_size: -
v_call: TRBV20-1
cdr3_aa: CSARLATPGETQYF
cdr3_nt: TGCAGTGCTAGGCTAGCGACGCCAGGAGAGACCCAGTACTTC

j_call: TRBJ1-5
d_call: -
clone_size: once
v_call: TRBV20-1
cdr3_aa: CSARVTDQPQHF
cdr3_nt: TGCAGTGCTAGAGTTACGGATCAGCCCCAGCATTTT

j_call: TRBJ2-7
d_call: TRBD2
clone_size: -
v_call: TRBV6-2/TRBV6-3
cdr3_aa: CASKASGVFYEQYF
cdr3_nt: TGTGCCAGCAAAGCTAGCGGTGTTTTCTACGAGCAGTACTTC

j_call: TRBJ2-1
d_call: -
clone_size: -
v_call: TRBV5-1
cdr3_aa: CASSLDASVSSSDEQFF
cdr3_nt: TGCGCCAGCAGCTTGGACGCTAGCGTGAGTTCATCTGATGAGCAGTTCTTC

j_call: TRBJ1-2
d_call: -
clone_size: -
v_call: TRBV29-1
cdr3_aa: CSVTGERAPNYGYTF
cdr3_nt: TGCAGCGTTACCGGGGAGAGGGCGCCTAACTATGGCTACACCTTC

j_call: TRBJ2-5
d_call: -
clone_size: -
v_call: TRBV14
cdr3_aa: CASSQDPRSQGRETQYF
cdr3_nt: TGTGCCAGCAGCCAAGATCCAAGGTCACAGGGGAGGGAGACCCAGTACTTC

j_call: TRBJ2-7
d_call: TRBD2
clone_size: few
v_call: TRBV5-1
cdr3_aa: CASTWEGGPYEQYF
cdr3_nt: TGCGCCAGCACCTGGGAGGGAGGGCCCTACGAGCAGTACTTC

j_call: TRBJ2-3
d_call: -
clone_size: -
v_call: TRBV6-2/TRBV6-3
cdr3_aa: CASSRTAAGWDTQYF
cdr3_nt: TGTGCCAGCAGTCGCACAGCGGCTGGATGGGATACGCAGTATTTT

j_call: TRBJ2-5
d_call: -
clone_size: -
v_call: TRBV3-1
cdr3_aa: CASSQGSRHQYF
cdr3_nt: TGTGCCAGCAGCCAGGGGTCCAGGCATCAGTACTTC

j_call: TRBJ2-5
d_call: TRBD2
clone_size: -
v_call: TRBV20-1
cdr3_aa: CSALTSGRETQYF
cdr3_nt: TGCAGTGCTCTAACTAGCGGGAGAGAGACCCAGTACTTC

j_call: TRBJ2-5
d_call: TRBD2
clone_size: -
v_call: TRBV7-2
cdr3_aa: CDSSQNSPQTSGGQYF
cdr3_nt: TGTGACAGCAGCCAAAACAGTCCTCAAACTAGCGGAGGGCAGTACTTC

j_call: TRBJ2-2
d_call: TRBD2
clone_size: -
v_call: TRBV29-1
cdr3_aa: CSMRTSGDGLFF
cdr3_nt: TGCAGCATGAGGACTAGCGGGGATGGGTTGTTTTTT

j_call: TRBJ2-5
d_call: -
clone_size: -
v_call: TRBV7-9
cdr3_aa: CASSLTGTPQETQYF
cdr3_nt: TGTGCCAGCAGCTTGACCGGGACTCCCCAAGAGACCCAGTACTTC

j_call: TRBJ1-1
d_call: -
clone_size: many
v_call: TRBV20-1
cdr3_aa: CSAGGGSAQYTEAFF
cdr3_nt: TGCAGTGCTGGTGGGGGGTCGGCGCAATACACTGAAGCTTTCTTT

j_call: TRBJ1-5
d_call: -
clone_size: -
v_call: TRBV9
cdr3_aa: CASSGAPGQPQHF
cdr3_nt: TGCGCCAGCAGCGGAGCCCCCGGCCAGCCCCAGCATTTT

j_call: TRBJ2-7
d_call: -
clone_size: -
v_call: TRBV2
cdr3_aa: CASSEDGSRGQYF
cdr3_nt: TGTGCCAGCAGTGAAGACGGTTCGAGAGGGCAGTACTTC

j_call: TRBJ2-5
d_call: TRBD2
clone_size: few
v_call: TRBV4-2
cdr3_aa: CASSQDVRGLVETQYF
cdr3_nt: TGTGCCAGCAGCCAAGATGTCAGGGGACTAGTAGAGACCCAGTACTTC

j_call: TRBJ2-7
d_call: TRBD1
clone_size: -
v_call: TRBV5-6
cdr3_aa: CASSLWDRPSYEQYF
cdr3_nt: TGTGCCAGCAGCTTGTGGGACAGACCCTCCTACGAGCAGTACTTC

j_call: TRBJ2-5
d_call: -
clone_size: -
v_call: TRBV5-1
cdr3_aa: CASSWARRIEETQYF
cdr3_nt: TGCGCCAGCAGCTGGGCCAGACGAATCGAAGAGACCCAGTACTTC

j_call: TRBJ2-3
d_call: -
clone_size: -
v_call: TRBV4-2
cdr3_aa: CASSRVSAHTQYF
cdr3_nt: TGTGCCAGCAGCCGAGTGTCCGCGCATACGCAGTATTTT

j_call: TRBJ2-2
d_call: TRBD2
clone_size: -
v_call: TRBV10-1
cdr3_aa: CASSPYPRTSGSPTGELFF
cdr3_nt: TGCGCCAGCAGCCCATACCCTAGGACTAGCGGGAGCCCCACCGGGGAGCTGTTTTTT

j_call: TRBJ2-3
d_call: -
clone_size: few
v_call: TRBV15
cdr3_aa: CATSRGTDTQYF
cdr3_nt: TGTGCCACCAGCAGGGGGACAGATACGCAGTATTTT

j_call: TRBJ1-6
d_call: -
clone_size: few
v_call: TRBV5-6
cdr3_aa: CASSLSGRNSPLHF
cdr3_nt: TGTGCCAGCAGCTTGTCAGGACGGAATTCACCCCTCCACTTT

j_call: TRBJ1-1
d_call: -
clone_size: -
v_call: TRBV4-1
cdr3_aa: CASSRFPGQENTEAFF
cdr3_nt: TGCGCCAGCAGCCGTTTCCCGGGACAAGAGAACACTGAAGCTTTCTTT

j_call: TRBJ2-2
d_call: TRBD2
clone_size: -
v_call: TRBV7-2
cdr3_aa: CASSLVWGTTGAGELFF
cdr3_nt: TGTGCCAGCAGCTTAGTTTGGGGGACTACCGGGGCCGGGGAGCTGTTTTTT

j_call: TRBJ1-6
d_call: -
clone_size: few
v_call: TRBV7-2
cdr3_aa: CASSSGLQTPLHF
cdr3_nt: TGTGCCAGCAGTTCAGGGCTTCAGACACCCCTCCACTTT

j_call: TRBJ1-1
d_call: TRBD1
clone_size: many
v_call: TRBV11-2
cdr3_aa: CASSLGTGLLNTEAFF
cdr3_nt: TGTGCCAGCAGCTTAGGGACAGGGCTTTTGAACACTGAAGCTTTCTTT

j_call: TRBJ2-1
d_call: -
clone_size: many
v_call: TRBV7-3
cdr3_aa: CASSSRVGQEQFF
cdr3_nt: TGTGCCAGCAGCTCACGCGTCGGACAGGAGCAGTTCTTC

j_call: TRBJ1-1
d_call: -
clone_size: -
v_call: TRBV20-1
cdr3_aa: CSARGGGRDTEAFF
cdr3_nt: TGCAGTGCTAGAGGAGGGGGGCGGGACACTGAAGCTTTCTTT

j_call: TRBJ2-7
d_call: -
clone_size: few
v_call: TRBV3-1
cdr3_aa: CASSQDRRRANYEQYF
cdr3_nt: TGTGCCAGCAGCCAAGATCGGCGCAGGGCCAATTACGAGCAGTACTTC

j_call: TRBJ2-7
d_call: -
clone_size: -
v_call: TRBV30
cdr3_aa: CAWSSGGGGYEQYF
cdr3_nt: TGTGCCTGGAGTTCTGGGGGAGGGGGCTACGAGCAGTACTTC

j_call: TRBJ1-4
d_call: -
clone_size: -
v_call: TRBV7-2
cdr3_aa: CASSPPVHNEKLFF
cdr3_nt: TGTGCCAGCAGCCCTCCGGTCCATAATGAAAAACTGTTTTTT

j_call: TRBJ1-6
d_call: -
clone_size: many
v_call: TRBV20-1
cdr3_aa: CSARDGDYNSPLHF
cdr3_nt: TGCAGTGCTAGAGATGGGGATTATAATTCACCCCTCCACTTT

j_call: TRBJ2-1
d_call: TRBD1
clone_size: -
v_call: TRBV20-1
cdr3_aa: CSARDQRTGSSYNEQFF
cdr3_nt: TGCAGTGCTAGAGATCAAAGGACAGGGAGCTCCTACAATGAGCAGTTCTTC

j_call: TRBJ2-6
d_call: TRBD1
clone_size: few
v_call: TRBV7-3
cdr3_aa: CASSLTGTEIRSGANVLTF
cdr3_nt: TGTGCCAGCAGCTTAACCGGGACAGAGATTCGGTCTGGGGCCAACGTCCTGACTTTC

j_call: TRBJ2-7
d_call: -
clone_size: -
v_call: TRBV7-9
cdr3_aa: CVSSSGTSYEQYF
cdr3_nt: TGTGTCAGCAGCTCCGGGACCTCCTACGAGCAGTACTTC

j_call: TRBJ2-5
d_call: TRBD2
clone_size: few
v_call: TRBV5-1
cdr3_aa: CASILREYQETQYF
cdr3_nt: TGCGCCAGCATCTTGCGGGAGTACCAAGAGACCCAGTACTTC

j_call: TRBJ2-7
d_call: -
clone_size: -
v_call: TRBV4-3
cdr3_aa: CASSQVRSGTYEQYF
cdr3_nt: TGCGCCAGCAGCCAAGTTAGGTCAGGGACCTACGAGCAGTACTTC

j_call: TRBJ1-1
d_call: -
clone_size: -
v_call: TRBV29-1
cdr3_aa: CSVEVGQMNTEAFF
cdr3_nt: TGCAGCGTTGAAGTAGGGCAAATGAACACTGAAGCTTTCTTT

j_call: TRBJ2-4
d_call: -
clone_size: -
v_call: TRBV12-3/TRBV12-4
cdr3_aa: CASSVRVREQYF
cdr3_nt: TGTGCCAGCAGTGTCAGGGTTCGGGAGCAGTACTTC

j_call: TRBJ1-2
d_call: -
clone_size: -
v_call: TRBV7-9
cdr3_aa: CASSTTGWDGYTF
cdr3_nt: TGTGCCAGCAGCACAACCGGGTGGGATGGCTACACCTTC

j_call: TRBJ2-2
d_call: TRBD2
clone_size: -
v_call: TRBV20-1
cdr3_aa: CSASFIAGGGSGELFF
cdr3_nt: TGCAGTGCTAGCTTTATAGCGGGAGGAGGATCCGGGGAGCTGTTTTTT

j_call: TRBJ2-7
d_call: -
clone_size: -
v_call: TRBV20-1
cdr3_aa: CSARDVGRNYEQYF
cdr3_nt: TGCAGTGCTAGAGATGTGGGACGGAACTACGAGCAGTACTTC

j_call: TRBJ1-1
d_call: TRBD1
clone_size: -
v_call: TRBV7-2
cdr3_aa: CASSSVGTGKTEAFF
cdr3_nt: TGTGCCAGCAGCTCGGTCGGGACAGGGAAAACTGAAGCTTTCTTT

j_call: TRBJ2-7
d_call: TRBD2
clone_size: -
v_call: TRBV20-1
cdr3_aa: CSARGGTSEYEQYF
cdr3_nt: TGCAGTGCTAGAGGGGGGACTAGCGAGTACGAGCAGTACTTC

j_call: TRBJ2-1
d_call: TRBD1
clone_size: few
v_call: TRBV6-6
cdr3_aa: CASSPRDRGDNEQFF
cdr3_nt: TGTGCCAGCAGTCCCCGGGACAGGGGTGATAATGAGCAGTTCTTC